This T cell receptor beta chain was recorded in a study of regulatory dendritic cells for organ transplantation. The CDR3 is 17 residues long. V trimming: 2 bases; J trimming: 8 bases; junction bases outside the gene matches: 14. The germline gives CDR1 SEHNR, CDR2 FQNEAQ (reference sequence). Sequencing used immunoSEQ multiplex PCR; TCRdb keeps in-frame clones, though not all of them. Of 25,000 to 30,000 clones detected, 82% appear once; the ten largest clones hold approximately 0.4%. This chain links TRBV7-9 with TRBJ1-5, with 8 positions matching TRBD1. Material for sequencing was naive CD8+ T cells from blood. The subset was: CD45RA+ naive T cells. The sequence came from a human donor in good health. CDR3 in amino acids: CASSLSRQGRVEEPQHF. CDR3 sequence (DNA): TGTGCCAGCAGCTTATCAAGACAGGGGAGAGTGGAAGAGCCCCAGCATTTT. Looking up the rest from reference TRBV7-9 and TRBJ1-5 gives the full variable domain: DTGVSQNPRHKITKRGQNVTFRCDPISEHNRLYWYRQTLGQGPEFLTYFQNEAQLEKSRLLSDRFSAERPKGSFSTLEIQRTEQGDSAMYLCASSLSRQGRVEEPQHFGDGTRLSIL.